This T cell receptor (beta chain) was captured in a study of blood T cell repertoires in COVID-19. On the study more broadly: From the United States, Italy and Spain came samples of acute and convalescent COVID-19. PBMCs, B-cell-depleted T cells, or T cells provided the cDNA or gDNA that made up the material.

In the study's own analysis: How many nucleated cells were present was estimated from reference gene primer amplification. Sequencing was performed with immunoSEQ multiplex PCR; in TCRdb, only in-frame clones are kept and a portion is missing. D and trimming come from the DNA, and the V and J calls and clone size come from that table. The sample shows about 150,000 clones, over 65% of them seen only once. The CDR3 contains 11 residues. CDR1 is ENHRY and CDR2 is SYGVKD in the germline V gene. Trimming shortened V by 10 bases and J by 6 bases, and 9 bases separated the two germline ends. The rearrangement uses TRBV10-3 and TRBJ2-2; possible D gene TRBD2, 5 bases. The origin of this receptor is a man aged 50 to 60 with acute or convalescent COVID-19. Sequenced input: peripheral blood. The CDR3 DNA sequence: TGTGCCACCCAACTAGCCGGGGAGCTGTTTTTT. Protein sequence: CATQLAGELFF.